This TCR beta chain came from a study of PD-1 blockade in mismatch repair-deficient tumors. Study-wide background: Enrolled about 2012-2016, patients had progressing, pretreated mismatch repair-deficient cancers of about a dozen types.

Germline CDR1 and CDR2: MNHEY and SMNVEV (reference sequence). Deletions cut 3 bases from V and 2 bases from J, with 10 bases between. The CDR3 runs 14 residues. Assay: immunoSEQ multiplex PCR; the TCRdb copy retains only in-frame clones and omits some. The top ten hold more than 1.5% of the sample, which has about 14,000 clones, approximately 82% seen once. The study, taken as a whole, reports: After pembrolizumab, tumor-resident clones rose rapidly, then generally contracted before radiologic responses.

A word on this clone: Its antigen is currently unknown.

The clonotype originates from an adult with mismatch repair-deficient cancer. The V gene is TRBV27, the J gene TRBJ2-5; no reliable D call. Sequencing was performed on PBMCs, taken less than 15 weeks after starting pembrolizumab. CDR3 in amino acids: CASSFLAQQETQYF. In DNA, the CDR3 is TGTGCCAGCAGTTTTTTGGCTCAACAAGAGACCCAGTACTTC.